This passage covers 16 T cell receptor beta chains from one sample sequenced in a study of identical twins. MiXCR was run by TCRdb on the 5' RACE reads, yielding one entry per CDR3 protein. The sample includes a few hundred thousand distinct CDR3 sequences, 14% seen only once; the top ten take 0.98%. A further study also used this sample, focusing on yellow fever vaccine responses in identical twins.

The sequenced sample consisted of CD4+ T cells sorted from blood. The source of these receptors is a woman between 18 and 29 years old in good health.

This rearrangement joins TRBV5-1 to TRBJ2-1, with 9 nucleotides matching TRBD2. The CDR3 consists of 15 residues. Losses at the gene ends were 4 bases for V and 3 bases for J; bases not matched to a gene: 5. Germline loops: CDR1 SGHRS, CDR2 YFSETQ. CDR3 residues: CASSLLAGNYNEQFF. CDR3 nucleotide sequence: TGCGCCAGCAGCCTACTAGCGGGTAACTACAATGAGCAGTTCTTC.

This clonotype appeared a few times. The chain links TRBV6-5 to TRBJ2-7, with 9 bases aligning to TRBD1. J lost 2 bases, V lost 2 bases, and 4 bases had no gene match. The length of the CDR3 is 15 residues. Germline loops: CDR1 MNHEY, CDR2 SVGAGI. This chain's CDR3 is CASSYGGTGPYEQYF. As DNA, the CDR3 is TGTGCCAGCAGTTACGGCGGGACAGGGCCCTACGAGCAGTACTTC.

This chain uses TRBV15 with TRBJ2-3; D perhaps matches TRBD1 (6 bases). V was cut by 2 bases and J by 3 bases, with 9 bases left in between. This CDR3 contains 14 residues. The germline CDR1 and CDR2 sequences are LNHNV and YYDKDF (reference sequence). CDR3 in DNA: TGTGCCACCAGCAGAACCACAGGGACAGATACGCAGTATTTT. This encodes CATSRTTGTDTQYF.

The J gene is TRBJ1-1, the V gene TRBV20-1, with D unclear. Germline V gene data show CDR1 as DFQATT and CDR2 as SNEGSKA (reference sequence). The germline V and J ends were trimmed by 3 bases and 7 bases, with 9 bases remaining between them. CDR3 length: 11 amino acids. CDR3 amino acids: CSASSGIEAFF. The CDR3 region has the DNA TGCAGTGCTAGTTCTGGGATTGAAGCTTTCTTT.

The table lists this clonotype with many counts. The J gene is TRBJ2-7, the V gene TRBV4-2; D is uncertain. Trimming removed 2 bases from V and 5 bases from J, with 16 bases in between. CDR1 and CDR2 from the germline V gene are LGHNA and YNFKEQ. CDR3 length equals 15 residues. This CDR3 is CASSQTQLSRHEQYF. The CDR3 bases are TGTGCCAGCAGCCAAACACAACTAAGTAGGCACGAGCAGTACTTC.

This clonotype was found a few times. The gene calls are TRBV7-2 and TRBJ2-1, with TRBD2 identical over 9 bases. Germline assignment: CDR1 SGHTA and CDR2 FQGNSA. The CDR3 runs 16 residues. Trimming took 1 base from V and 6 from J; bases not matched to a gene: 7. CDR3 in amino acids: CASSLGPGLAFNEQFF. CDR3 nucleotide sequence: TGTGCCAGCAGCTTAGGACCGGGACTAGCCTTCAATGAGCAGTTCTTC.

This clonotype occurred many times. This CDR3 reads CASSQERGIYEQYF. The CDR3 DNA follows: TGCGCCAGCAGCCAAGAACGGGGGATCTACGAGCAGTACTTC. This rearrangement joins TRBV4-1 to TRBJ2-7; D possibly corresponds to TRBD2 (6 bases). Trimming cost V 0 bases and J 3 bases, with 9 bases left between them. The CDR3 runs 14 residues. In germline, CDR1 is MGHRA, CDR2 YSYEKL.

V and J are TRBV20-1 and TRBJ2-5; D is possibly TRBD1 (5 bases). With 6 bases removed from V and 4 bases from J, the gap between germline ends came to 15 bases. CDR1 is DFQATT, CDR2 SNEGSKA, per germline (reference sequence). This CDR3 comprises 13 residues. This chain's CDR3 is CSAQGGAGETQYF. CDR3 in DNA: TGCAGTGCCCAGGGTGGGGCCGGAGAGACCCAGTACTTC.

This clonotype was recorded many times. This chain links TRBV7-2 with TRBJ2-7; D is possibly TRBD2 (7 bases). The V end lost 1 base, the J end lost 0 bases, and 13 bases lay between the germline ends. Per the germline V gene, CDR1 is SGHTA and CDR2 is FQGNSA. The CDR3 totals 16 residues. In nucleotides, the CDR3 is TGTGCCAGCAGCTTAGTGGGAGGGGGGAGCTCCTACGAGCAGTACTTC. It encodes CASSLVGGGSSYEQYF.

The V gene is TRBV14, the J gene TRBJ2-5; 16 bases line up with TRBD2. V shed 4 bases and J 5 bases; nucleotides not matched to a gene: 13. The CDR3 sequence is 19 residues long. Looked up from germline, CDR1 is SGHDN and CDR2 is FVKESK. The CDR3 sequence: CASSLRPGTSGGARETQYF. CDR3 bases: TGTGCCAGCAGCCTTCGACCCGGGACTAGCGGGGGGGCCCGTGAGACCCAGTACTTC.

The chain recombines TRBV5-1 with TRBJ2-1, with D unclear. V shed 5 bases and J shed 8 bases, with 11 bases lying between them. The CDR3 has 12 amino acids. Germline V gene lookup returns CDR1 SGHRS and CDR2 YFSETQ. CDR3 nucleotides: TGCGCCAGCAGATACTCGGTCGATGAGCAGTTCTTC. Encoded protein: CASRYSVDEQFF.

The chain recombines TRBV2 with TRBJ2-3; D gene uncertain. Trimming took 8 bases from V and 2 from J, leaving 11 bases between them. Germline CDR1 SNHLY, CDR2 FYNNEI. This CDR3 is 13 amino acids long. CDR3 coding DNA: TGTGCCAGCTTGACGAAACCCACAGATACGCAGTATTTT. This codes for CASLTKPTDTQYF.

This clonotype was picked up a small number of times. The chain joins TRBV6-1 to TRBJ1-4, with D tentatively TRBD1 (5 bases). There are 15 residues in the CDR3. Germline values: CDR1 MNHNS, CDR2 SASEGT. The ends were cut back, 4 bases at V and 8 bases at J, with 17 bases in the middle. The CDR3 DNA is TGTGCCAGCAGTGGGGGGACGGCGGCCGAGGAAAAACTGTTTTTT. It specifies CASSGGTAAEEKLFF.

This clonotype was seen ten or more times. V gene TRBV10-3 combines with J gene TRBJ2-3; D is possibly TRBD1 (5 bases). Trimming removed 10 bases from V and 2 bases from J, with 16 bases in between. Germline V lookup: CDR1 ENHRY, CDR2 SYGVKD. The CDR3 totals 14 residues. In DNA, the CDR3 is TGTGCCACGAACTCTCAGGGAAACACAGATACGCAGTATTTT. Translated: CATNSQGNTDTQYF.

This clonotype showed up just a few times. The rearrangement links TRBV10-3 to TRBJ2-2, with TRBD1 matching over 7 bases. Germline trimming cut 2 bases from V and 0 bases from J; bases unmatched to any gene: 9. This CDR3 spans 18 amino acids. Germline V gene sequence: CDR1 ENHRY, CDR2 SYGVKD. The CDR3 loop reads CAISENSDRTANTGELFF. CDR3 DNA: TGTGCCATCAGTGAGAACTCGGACAGGACTGCGAACACCGGGGAGCTGTTTTTT.

The J gene is TRBJ2-1, the V gene TRBV20-1, with unresolved D. Trimming stripped 5 bases from V and 0 bases from J, with 11 bases between. In germline, CDR1 is DFQATT, CDR2 SNEGSKA (reference sequence). This CDR3 has 14 amino acids. CDR3 sequence: CSALLLLSYNEQFF. CDR3 in DNA: TGCAGTGCTCTACTCCTCCTCTCCTACAATGAGCAGTTCTTC.